This T cell receptor (beta chain) is drawn from a study of vaccination and CD4 T cells after COVID-19. Across the whole study: Once diagnosed, patients had post-COVID samples drawn a median approximately 100 days later (range 35 to 161). Stimulation of cells relied on overlapping spike peptides derived from SARS-CoV-2, HCoV-NL63, HCoV-OC43 and HCoV-229E. Control cultures used a CEFX viral epitope pool, an HIV-1 Nef peptide pool, or no peptide.

Regarding this clonotype: The antigen is undetermined.

Cultured CD4+ T cells had their DNA profiled by the Oncomine TCR Beta short-read assay. TCRdb fed the PCR reads into MiXCR, producing one record per CDR3 protein. Of under 15,000 distinct CDR3 sequences in the sample, over 25% are singletons; the top ten hold about 14%. This CDR3 contains 14 residues. The V gene's germline CDR1 is KGHDR and CDR2 SFDVKD. Trimming took 7 bases from V and 0 from J, leaving 11 bases between them. Broader study findings: A nonsignificant median increase from around 20 to 38 SARS-CoV-2-reactive clonotypes was observed.

Treatment: roughly 11-day PBMC culture with coronavirus spike peptide pools or control peptides (ViraFEST assay). This specimen was CD4+ T cells from blood, cultured in vitro, taken after SARS-CoV-2 vaccination. This chain joins TRBV24-1 and TRBJ1-2; D gene unclear. This clonotype was sampled from a human donor who had recovered from COVID-19. CDR3: CATSLAGSNYGYTF. The CDR3 DNA reads as TGTGCCACCAGCCTAGCAGGATCTAACTATGGCTACACCTTC.